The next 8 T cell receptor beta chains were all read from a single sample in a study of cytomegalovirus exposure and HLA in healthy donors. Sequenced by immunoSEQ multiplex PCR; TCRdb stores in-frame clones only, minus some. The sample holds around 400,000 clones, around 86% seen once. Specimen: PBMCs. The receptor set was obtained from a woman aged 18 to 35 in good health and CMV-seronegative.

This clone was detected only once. CDR3 residues: CASSPGQGNTGELFF. CDR3 coding DNA: TGCGCCAGCAGCCCGGGACAGGGTAACACCGGGGAGCTGTTTTTT. V gene TRBV5-1 combines with J gene TRBJ2-2; 9 bases line up with TRBD1. V dropped 4 bases and J dropped 2; count of bases not matched to a gene: 3. The CDR3 extends over 15 amino acids. The germline V gene encodes CDR1 SGHRS and CDR2 YFSETQ.

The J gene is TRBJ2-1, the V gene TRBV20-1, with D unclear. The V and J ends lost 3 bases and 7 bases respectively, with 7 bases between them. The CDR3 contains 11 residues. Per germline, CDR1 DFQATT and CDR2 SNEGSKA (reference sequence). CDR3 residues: CSASLENEQFF. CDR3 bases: TGCAGTGCTAGTCTAGAGAATGAGCAGTTCTTC.

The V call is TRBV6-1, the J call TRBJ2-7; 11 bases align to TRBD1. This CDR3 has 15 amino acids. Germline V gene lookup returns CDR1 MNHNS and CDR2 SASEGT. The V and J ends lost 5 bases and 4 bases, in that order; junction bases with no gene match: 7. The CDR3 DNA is TGTGCCAGCAGTACCGGGACAGGGGGAACGTACGAGCAGTACTTC. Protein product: CASSTGTGGTYEQYF.

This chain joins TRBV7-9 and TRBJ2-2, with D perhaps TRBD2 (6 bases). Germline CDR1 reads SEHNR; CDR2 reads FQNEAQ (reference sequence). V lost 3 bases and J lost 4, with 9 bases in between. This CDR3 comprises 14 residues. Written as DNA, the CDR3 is TGTGCCAGCAGCTTTGGGGGGATCACCGGGGAGCTGTTTTTT. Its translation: CASSFGGITGELFF.

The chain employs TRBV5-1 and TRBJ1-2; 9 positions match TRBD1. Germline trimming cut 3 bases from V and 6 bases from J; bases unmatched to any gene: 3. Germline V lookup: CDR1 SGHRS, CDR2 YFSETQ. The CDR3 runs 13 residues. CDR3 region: CASSSDRGDGYTF. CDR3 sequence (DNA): TGCGCCAGCAGCTCAGACAGGGGGGATGGCTACACCTTC.

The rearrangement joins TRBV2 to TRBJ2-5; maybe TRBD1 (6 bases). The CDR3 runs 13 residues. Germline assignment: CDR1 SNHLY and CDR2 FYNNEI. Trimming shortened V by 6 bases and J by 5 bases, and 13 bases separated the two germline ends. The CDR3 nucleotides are TGTGCCAGCAGAGGTAACAGGGATGAGACCCAGTACTTC. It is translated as CASRGNRDETQYF.

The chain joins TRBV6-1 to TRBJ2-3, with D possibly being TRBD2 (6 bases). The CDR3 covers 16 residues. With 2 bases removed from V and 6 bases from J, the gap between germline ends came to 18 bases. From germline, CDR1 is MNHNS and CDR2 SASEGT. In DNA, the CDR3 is TGTGCCAGCAGTGAATTGGCGGCGGGGACCTCGGATACGCAGTATTTT. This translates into CASSELAAGTSDTQYF.

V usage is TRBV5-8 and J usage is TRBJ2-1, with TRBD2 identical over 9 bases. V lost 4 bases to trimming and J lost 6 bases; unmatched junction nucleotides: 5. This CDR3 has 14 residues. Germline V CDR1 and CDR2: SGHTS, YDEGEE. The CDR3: CASSAGLAPNEQFF. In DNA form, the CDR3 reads TGTGCCAGCAGCGCGGGACTAGCTCCCAATGAGCAGTTCTTC.